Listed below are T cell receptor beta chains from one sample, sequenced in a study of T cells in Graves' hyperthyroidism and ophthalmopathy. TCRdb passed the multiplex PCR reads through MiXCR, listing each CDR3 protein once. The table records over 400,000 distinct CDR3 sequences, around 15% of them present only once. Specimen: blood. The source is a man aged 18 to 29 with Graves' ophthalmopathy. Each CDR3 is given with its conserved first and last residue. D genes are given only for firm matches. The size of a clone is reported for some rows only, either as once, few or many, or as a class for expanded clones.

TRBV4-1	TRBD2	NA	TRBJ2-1	CASSQGPGLAGDEQFF	TGCGCCAGCAGCCAAGGACCGGGACTAGCGGGAGATGAGCAGTTCTTC
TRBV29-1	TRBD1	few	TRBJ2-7	CSVLTGGLYEQYF	TGCAGCGTTCTAACAGGGGGATTATACGAGCAGTACTTC
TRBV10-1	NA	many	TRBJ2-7	CASSEDGRSEQYF	TGCGCCAGCAGTGAGGACGGACGCAGCGAGCAGTACTTC
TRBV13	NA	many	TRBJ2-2	CASSLGSIPTGELFF	TGTGCCAGCAGCTTAGGTTCTATCCCCACCGGGGAGCTGTTTTTT
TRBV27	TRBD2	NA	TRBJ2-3	CASRPRPGFGTSADTQYF	TGTGCCAGCAGACCCCGCCCAGGGTTTGGGACTAGCGCAGATACGCAGTATTTT
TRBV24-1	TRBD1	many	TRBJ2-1	CATSGRGQDNEQFF	TGTGCCACCAGTGGCAGGGGGCAGGACAATGAGCAGTTCTTC
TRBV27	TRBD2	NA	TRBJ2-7	CASSASGNYEQYF	TGTGCCAGTTCAGCCAGCGGGAACTACGAGCAGTACTTC
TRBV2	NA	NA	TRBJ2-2	CASSELSRNTGELFF	TGTGCCAGCAGTGAATTGAGCAGAAACACCGGGGAGCTGTTTTTT
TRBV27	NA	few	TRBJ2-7	CASSLRGSQSYEQYF	TGTGCCAGCAGTCTCAGGGGAAGTCAATCGTACGAGCAGTACTTC
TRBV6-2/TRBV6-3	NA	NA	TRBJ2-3	CASSWTRAADTQYF	TGTGCCAGCAGCTGGACAAGGGCAGCAGATACGCAGTATTTT
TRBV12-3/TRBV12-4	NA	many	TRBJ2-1	CASSSRGRGNEQFF	TGTGCCAGCAGTTCAAGGGGGCGGGGGAATGAGCAGTTCTTC
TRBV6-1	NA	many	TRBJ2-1	CASSYVGNEQFF	TGTGCCAGCAGTTACGTTGGGAATGAGCAGTTCTTC
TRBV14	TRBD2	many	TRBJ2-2	CASSTGLGTGELFF	TGTGCCAGCAGTACGGGACTAGGCACCGGGGAGCTGTTTTTT
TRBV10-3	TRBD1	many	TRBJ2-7	CAAHGQGPYEQYF	TGTGCCGCCCACGGACAGGGACCCTACGAGCAGTACTTC
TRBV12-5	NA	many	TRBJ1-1	CASGLTGTLGAFF	TGTGCTAGTGGTTTGACAGGTACGTTAGGAGCTTTCTTT
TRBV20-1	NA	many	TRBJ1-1	CSASITGMNTEAFF	TGCAGTGCTAGTATTACAGGGATGAACACTGAAGCTTTCTTT
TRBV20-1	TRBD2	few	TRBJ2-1	CSARGGTSGEGQFF	TGCAGTGCTAGGGGGGGGACTAGCGGGGAGGGGCAGTTCTTC
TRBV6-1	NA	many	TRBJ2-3	CASGRGVYTDTQYF	TGTGCCAGCGGCAGGGGGGTATACACAGATACGCAGTATTTT
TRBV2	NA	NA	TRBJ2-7	CASSDLVTSGEQYF	TGTGCCAGCAGTGATCTAGTTACGAGTGGCGAGCAGTACTTC
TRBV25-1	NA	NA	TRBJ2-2	CASRFTGELFF	TGTGCCAGCCGGTTCACCGGGGAGCTGTTTTTT
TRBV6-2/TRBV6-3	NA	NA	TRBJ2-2	CASSYNFGELFF	TGTGCCAGCAGTTACAATTTCGGGGAGCTGTTTTTT
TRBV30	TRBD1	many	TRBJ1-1	CAWTKTGTGRPEAFF	TGTGCCTGGACCAAAACCGGGACAGGGAGGCCTGAAGCTTTCTTT
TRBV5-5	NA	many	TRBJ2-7	CASSLADRFYEQYF	TGTGCCAGCAGCTTAGCGGACAGATTTTACGAGCAGTACTTC
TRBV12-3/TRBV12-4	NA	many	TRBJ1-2	CASRSTDVSVGYTF	TGTGCCAGCAGATCAACGGATGTTAGTGTGGGCTACACCTTC